This TCR beta chain came from a study of CD8 T cell repertoires and HIV-1 epitope variants. At the level of the study: Separate wells received one of Twenty-five Gag or Nef variant peptides. Control wells had CMV/EBV/flu peptides, negative Ebola AY9, or no peptide.

Assay: immunoSEQ multiplex PCR; the TCRdb copy retains only in-frame clones and omits some. The sample carries over 6,000 clones, 60% to 70% recorded once. Overall study findings and caveats: The assay identified only TCR beta chains of antigen-proliferating T cells.

CDR3 size: 16 residues. V shed 6 bases, J shed 7 bases, and the junction held 9 bases outside the gene matches. The germline V gene has CDR1 MDHEN and CDR2 SYDVKM. Concerning this clone: Its antigen is as yet unknown.

This TCR was recovered from a male donor with HIV. V gene TRBV28 combines with J gene TRBJ1-6, with TRBD1 matching 10 bases. Sequenced input: cultured CD8+ T cells derived from PBMCs. Written as DNA, the CDR3 is TGTGCCAGCAGCTGGAGGAGGGACAGGGGCAATTCACCCCTCCACTTT. Its translation: CASSWRRDRGNSPLHF. The full variable domain, with the rest looked up from reference TRBV28 and TRBJ1-6, is DVKVTQSSRYLVKRTGEKVFLECVQDMDHENMFWYRQDPGLGLRLIYFSYDVKMKEKGDIPEGYSVSREKKERFSLILESASTNQTSMYLCASSWRRDRGNSPLHFGNGTRLTVT.